The 22 T cell receptor beta chains below all came from one sample that was sequenced in a study of a mutant IDH1 vaccine in newly diagnosed glioma (dated by TCRdb to about 2021). Their antigens remain unidentified. Library prep was done by the immunoSEQ multiplex PCR assay. Entries here come from immuneACCESS through TCRdb and include only in-frame sequences with V and J called. Some clones fail to appear in such tables; in the studies checked, an unresolved V gene covers under half of the shortfall, and the cause of the remainder is unknown. The sample includes 60,000 or so clones, with around nine tenths observed a single time. The ten largest clonotypes hold approximately 2% of the sample. Interpreted using the paper, the time point label stands for: week 11, during vaccination. Each vaccine dose was 300 ug of a 20-mer mutant IDH1 peptide in Montanide, given subcutaneously with topical imiquimod.

Sequenced here: PBMCs, sampled from a glioma patient whose treatment included an IDH1 peptide vaccine. These receptors were taken from a man aged 35-49 years with glioma.

V and J are TRBV9 and TRBJ2-5; D tentatively reads TRBD1 or TRBD2 (5 bases each). The germline CDR1 and CDR2 sequences are SGDLS and YYNGEE. The V and J ends lost 1 base and 1 base respectively, with 11 bases between them. This CDR3 is 15 amino acids long. Here the CDR3 DNA reads TGTGCCAGCAGCGTAACCCGGGGCCCCCAAGAGACCCAGTACTTC. This translates into CASSVTRGPQETQYF.

The CDR3 sequence is CASSYSGVYGYTF. DNA of the CDR3: TGTGCCAGCAGTTACTCAGGGGTCTATGGCTACACCTTC. J is TRBJ1-2 and V is TRBV6-5; D perhaps matches TRBD1 (5 bases). The CDR3 spans 13 residues. Between the trimmed V and J ends, which lost 0 bases and 4 bases, there was a span of 6 bases. In germline, CDR1 is MNHEY, CDR2 SVGAGI.

The V and J genes are TRBV7-8 and TRBJ1-1, with D possibly TRBD1 on 6 matching bases. CDR1 is SGHVS and CDR2 is FQNEAQ in the germline V gene. V lost 6 bases, J lost 4 bases, and 15 bases lay in between. The CDR3 runs to 14 residues. The CDR3: CASSHPGHLTEAFF. In DNA, the CDR3 is TGTGCCAGCAGTCATCCGGGACACCTCACTGAAGCTTTCTTT.

This clone was recorded a few times. This sequence joins TRBV7-2 and TRBJ2-2, with a possible D match to TRBD1 (6 bases). The germline V gene has CDR1 SGHTA and CDR2 FQGNSA. Trimming took 4 bases from V and 5 from J, leaving 14 bases between them. There are 15 residues in the CDR3. The CDR3 protein is CASSSESQGTGELFF. The CDR3, as DNA: TGTGCCAGCAGCTCGGAGAGCCAGGGGACCGGGGAGCTGTTTTTT.

J is TRBJ1-5 and V is TRBV5-5; D is perhaps TRBD1 (5 bases). Germline CDR1 SGHKS, CDR2 YYEKEE (reference sequence). The CDR3 is 14 residues long. V was shortened by 0 bases and J by 10 bases, with 14 bases between the two germline ends. The CDR3 sequence is CASSLVQGLGPQHF. In DNA, the CDR3 is TGTGCCAGCAGCTTGGTTCAGGGATTGGGACCCCAGCATTTT.

This clone was seen a handful of times. The V and J genes are TRBV6-5 and TRBJ1-3; the D is unclear. V was trimmed by 2 bases and J by 3 bases, leaving 8 bases between them. CDR3 size: 14 residues. Germline V gives CDR1 MNHEY, CDR2 SVGAGI. The CDR3 sequence: CASSYDGNGNTIYF. The DNA of the CDR3 is TGTGCCAGCAGTTACGACGGAAATGGAAACACCATATATTTT.

This clone was observed a single time. V gene TRBV11-2 combines with J gene TRBJ2-2; no definite D call. This CDR3 contains 13 residues. From germline, CDR1 is SGHAT and CDR2 FQNNGV. Trimming took off 1 base at V and 4 bases at J, with 4 bases between the two ends. The CDR3 spells CASSLGLTGELFF. The DNA of the CDR3 is TGTGCCAGCAGCTTAGGTCTCACCGGGGAGCTGTTTTTT.

The chain employs TRBV7-8 and TRBJ2-5; 9 bases match TRBD1. Germline V gene sequence: CDR1 SGHVS, CDR2 FQNEAQ. Trimming at V came to 4 bases and at J to 2 bases, leaving 8 bases not matched to a gene. The CDR3 is 16 residues long. CDR3 nucleotide sequence: TGTGCCAGCAGCTCGAATACCGGGACAGGGCAAGAGACCCAGTACTTC. It is translated as CASSSNTGTGQETQYF.

The V call is TRBV15, the J call TRBJ2-7; 8 bases are shared with TRBD2. With 2 bases clipped from V and 6 bases from J, the junction kept 24 bases outside the gene matches. This CDR3 spans 20 amino acids. CDR1 and CDR2 (germline): LNHNV, YYDKDF (reference sequence). The CDR3 nucleotides read TGTGCCACCAGCAGATATTCGGGACTAGGACATATCGCCGTGACTACCGAGCAGTACTTC. Translating gives CATSRYSGLGHIAVTTEQYF.

This clone was seen once. V is TRBV19 and J is TRBJ1-3, with D possibly being TRBD1 (5 bases). The germline CDR1 and CDR2 sequences are LNHDA and SQIVND (reference sequence). The ends were cut back, 3 bases at V and 2 bases at J, with 11 bases in the middle. CDR3 size: 15 residues. The CDR3 DNA reads as TGTGCCAGTAGTATTTTTGGGGGAACTGGAAACACCATATATTTT. Protein: CASSIFGGTGNTIYF.

J is TRBJ1-2 and V is TRBV4-1; D remains ambiguous. V lost 0 bases and J lost 0, with 20 bases in between. The CDR3 consists of 19 residues. Germline V lookup: CDR1 MGHRA, CDR2 YSYEKL. CDR3 DNA: TGCGCCAGCAGCCAAGATCCGGCCGGCGGAGGTCCTTCTAACTATGGCTACACCTTC. Its translation: CASSQDPAGGGPSNYGYTF.

The chain employs TRBV4-1 and TRBJ2-1; 11 positions agree with TRBD2. The CDR3 has 15 amino acids. Germline CDR1 is MGHRA and CDR2 is YSYEKL. The junction had 7 bases not matched to a gene; V was cut back by 7 bases and J by 5 bases. CDR3 in amino acids: CASNQLAGGHNEQFF. The CDR3, as DNA: TGCGCCAGCAACCAGCTAGCGGGGGGTCACAATGAGCAGTTCTTC.

J is TRBJ2-3 and V is TRBV6-1, with D hard to call. The ends were cut back, 5 bases at V and 4 bases at J, with 16 bases in the middle. Germline V gene sequence: CDR1 MNHNS, CDR2 SASEGT. The CDR3 has 15 residues. CDR3 region: CASSPVRGMADTQYF. For the CDR3, the DNA is TGTGCCAGCAGTCCCGTGCGAGGAATGGCAGATACGCAGTATTTT.

The chain links TRBV27 to TRBJ1-5; possibly TRBD1 for D (5 bases). CDR1 and CDR2 (germline): MNHEY, SMNVEV (reference sequence). The CDR3 sequence is 16 residues long. V was clipped by 1 base and J by 0 bases, with 10 bases between them. The CDR3 reads CASSLFWDYSNQPQHF. CDR3 DNA sequence: TGTGCCAGCAGTTTATTCTGGGACTATAGCAATCAGCCCCAGCATTTT.

This clone was recorded a few times. This chain links TRBV6-4 with TRBJ2-3; 7 bases line up with TRBD2. The CDR3 is made up of 17 amino acids. The V gene's germline CDR1 is MRHNA and CDR2 SNTAGT. Trimming at V came to 0 bases and at J to 2 bases, leaving 8 bases not matched to a gene. CDR3 in amino acids: CASSDSMWGGITDTQYF. The CDR3, as DNA: TGTGCCAGCAGTGACTCGATGTGGGGAGGGATCACAGATACGCAGTATTTT.

The CDR3 loop reads CASSLAVRDGYTF. Written as DNA, the CDR3 is TGCGCCAGCAGCTTGGCCGTGAGGGATGGCTACACCTTC. The V call is TRBV5-1, the J call TRBJ1-2; no clear D. Germline V gives CDR1 SGHRS, CDR2 YFSETQ. Trimming left V 0 bases short and J 6 bases short, with 9 bases between. The CDR3 sequence is 13 residues long.

This clone appeared once. V usage is TRBV14 and J usage is TRBJ1-4, with a weak D call TRBD1 (5 bases). The germline V gene encodes CDR1 SGHDN and CDR2 FVKESK. V shed 0 bases and J shed 3 bases, with 17 bases lying between them. The CDR3 covers 18 residues. This chain's CDR3 is CASSQEGRRGWANEKLFF. The CDR3 nucleotides are TGTGCCAGCAGCCAAGAAGGTAGGAGGGGCTGGGCTAATGAAAAACTGTTTTTT.

The chain combines TRBV18 with TRBJ2-2; D is perhaps TRBD2 (6 bases). Germline-derived CDR1 and CDR2 are KGHSH and LQKENI. Trimming left V 6 bases short and J 4 bases short, with 15 bases between. This CDR3 has 15 amino acids. The DNA for the CDR3 is TGTGCCAGCTCCGGGTCTGGAGGGCTCACCGGGGAGCTGTTTTTT. Amino acid sequence: CASSGSGGLTGELFF.

V gene TRBV20-1 combines with J gene TRBJ1-1; D is ambiguous. The CDR3 consists of 10 residues. With 5 bases removed from V and 2 bases from J, the gap between germline ends came to 3 bases. Germline V gene data show CDR1 as DFQATT and CDR2 as SNEGSKA (reference sequence). CDR3 nucleotides: TGCAGTGCTTCCAACACTGAAGCTTTCTTT. The encoded protein is CSASNTEAFF.

CDR3 sequence reads: CASSTSGVTYNEQFF. DNA of the CDR3: TGTGCCAGCAGCACTAGCGGGGTAACCTACAATGAGCAGTTCTTC. The genes are TRBV7-2 and TRBJ2-1, with TRBD2 matching 10 bases. Germline CDR1 SGHTA, CDR2 FQGNSA. The CDR3 is made up of 15 amino acids. The V segment lost 5 bases and the J segment 2 bases; nucleotides outside the gene matches: 3. The variable domain in full, completed from reference TRBV7-2 and TRBJ2-1, reads GAGVSQSPSNKVTEKGKDVELRCDPISGHTALYWYRQSLGQGLEFLIYFQGNSAPDKSGLPSDRFSAERTGGSVSTLTIQRTQQEDSAVYLCASSTSGVTYNEQFFGPGTRLTVL.

Only one count was recorded for this clone. This chain uses TRBV29-1 with TRBJ2-5; D ambiguous. The CDR3 consists of 10 residues. The V end was cut by 3 bases, the J end by 5 bases, with 4 bases between. The germline V gene encodes CDR1 SQVTM and CDR2 ANQGSEA. CDR3 sequence reads: CSVEAETQYF. The CDR3 nucleotides read TGCAGCGTTGAGGCTGAGACCCAGTACTTC.

The chain couples TRBV7-9 to TRBJ1-2, with TRBD1 identical over 7 bases. V was clipped by 5 bases and J by 2 bases; unmatched bases: 5. The germline V gene has CDR1 SEHNR and CDR2 FQNEAQ (reference sequence). The CDR3 loop spans 14 amino acids. The CDR3 loop is CASSPGQVNYGYTF. CDR3 in DNA: TGTGCCAGCAGCCCTGGACAGGTGAACTATGGCTACACCTTC.